A single TCR beta chain is shown here with its context. This entry comes from a study of blood T cell repertoires in COVID-19. Study overall: PBMCs, B-cell-depleted T cells, or T cells provided the cDNA or gDNA that made up the material.

Cohorts were determined from participant-reported clinical history. Cohort 3 donors were reported recovered after two negative PCRs, clearance, or symptom resolution. The authors' processing: Counts of nucleated cells, estimated from reference gene primer amplification, were obtained. Profiling relied on immunoSEQ multiplex PCR, and the TCRdb table lists in-frame clones only, not all of them. That table gives V, J and clone size, and the DNA gave D and trimming. The data show approximately 260,000 clones, roughly 89% seen once. The V gene's germline CDR1 is MNHNS and CDR2 SASEGT. This CDR3 is built from 15 residues. V shed 2 bases and J shed 5 bases, with 15 bases lying between them.

This sequence joins TRBV6-1 and TRBJ1-2, with a tentative D call TRBD1 (6 bases). The sequence derives from a woman aged 55-70 years who had recovered from COVID-19. Material: PBMCs or T cells enriched from blood (not recorded which). CDR3 amino acids: CASSERRGQGYGYTF. CDR3 DNA: TGTGCCAGCAGTGAACGGCGGGGGCAGGGTTATGGCTACACCTTC.